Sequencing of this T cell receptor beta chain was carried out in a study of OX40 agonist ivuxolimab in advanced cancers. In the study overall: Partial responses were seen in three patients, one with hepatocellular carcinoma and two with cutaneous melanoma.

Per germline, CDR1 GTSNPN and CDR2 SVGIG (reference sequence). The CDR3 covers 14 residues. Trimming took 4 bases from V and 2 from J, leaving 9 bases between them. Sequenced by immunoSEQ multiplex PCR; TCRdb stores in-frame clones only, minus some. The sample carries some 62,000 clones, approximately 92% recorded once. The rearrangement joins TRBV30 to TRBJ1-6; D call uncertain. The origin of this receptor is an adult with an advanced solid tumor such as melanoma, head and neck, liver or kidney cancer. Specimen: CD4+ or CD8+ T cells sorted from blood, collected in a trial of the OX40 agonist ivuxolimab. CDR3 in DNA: TGTGCCTGGAAGTTGGGTACCTATAATTCACCCCTCCACTTT. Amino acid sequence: CAWKLGTYNSPLHF.